This T cell receptor beta chain originates from a study of blood T cell repertoires in COVID-19. As to this clone: A read error may account for a junction end that differs from germline.

Using immunoSEQ multiplex PCR, the repertoire was profiled, and TCRdb retains in-frame clones only, with some absent. The sample holds about 230,000 clones, about 91% seen once. The CDR3 sequence is 17 residues long. Germline V gives CDR1 SGHTA, CDR2 FQGNSA. This TCR was recovered from a woman in her thirties or forties with acute COVID-19. This chain connects TRBV7-2 to TRBJ2-5, with 12 bases lining up with TRBD2. The sample was PBMCs or T cells enriched from blood (not recorded which). For the CDR3, the DNA is TGTGCCAGCAGCATAGCCCCGGCTAGCGGGAGGGCAGAGACCCAGTACTTC. This codes for CASSIAPASGRAETQYF.